This note documents a single T cell receptor (beta chain) sequence. This clonotype came up a few times. Its binding antigen is unknown. Within one base of it there is no much larger clone, and no base qualities were kept. Ficoll-Paque density gradient centrifugation was used to isolate PBMCs. V is shortened by 2 bases, J by 7 bases, and the region joining them spans 17 bases. Via the germline V gene, CDR1 is SGHTA and CDR2 FQGNSA. Reading from cysteine to phenylalanine, the CDR3 counts 16 amino acids. The kept DNA is CDR3 alone, 48 bases in frame from the first base. This sample is drawn from a study of T-cell memory formation after mild COVID-19 (dated by TCRdb to the early 2020s). With respect to the entire study: TCR sequence clusters from the two donors were found to be largely donor specific. Longitudinal TCRalpha and TCRbeta repertoire sequencing tracked T-cell clones expanding and contracting after mild COVID-19 in a couple of donors. Two young, previously healthy adult volunteers made up the cohort, one male and one female.

Instrument on record: Illumina NovaSeq 6000. TCRalpha and TCRbeta cDNA libraries were built by 5'RACE with constant-segment primers, adding sample barcodes and unique molecular identifiers. Trizol reagent was used to extract RNA from every sample. The libraries were amplified in two PCR steps, and the second step added a second sample barcode and Illumina TruSeq adapters. The libraries were sequenced on an Illumina NovaSeq using 2 x 150 bp paired-end reads. The authors' pipeline ran thus. The reads were demultiplexed and collapsed into UMI-guided consensus sequences using migec v1.2.7. Using mixcr v2.1.11, UMI consensuses were aligned to TRA and TRB V and J templates and then assembled into clonotypes. A clonotype was counted as expanded or contracted only if both edgeR and NoisET called the change significant, with noise models trained on biological replicates. For edgeR calls, the cutoffs were a false discovery rate-adjusted p below 0.01 and a log2 fold-change threshold of 1. As an exploratory analysis of dynamics, max-normalized trajectories of the 1000 most abundant clonotypes were examined with PCA combined with hierarchical clustering. Separately sequenced CD4+ and CD8+ repertoires were used to assign a CD4 or CD8 phenotype to each responding clone. The raw public reads went through TCRdb reprocessing: fastp at Q25, MiXCR clone calling, in-frame beta chains kept. Rows with one shared CDR3 protein collapse into an entry with the most common genes and DNA. The authors' filters were not applied to this entry. This sample lists approximately 260,000 distinct CDR3 sequences; about 17% were detected once. Clones ranked in the top ten supply around 23% of the sample.

Overall results and qualifications from the work: Clones that contracted from day 15 to 85 showed balanced CD4/CD8 phenotypes, whereas a second wave of clones that expanded from day 15 to 37 leaned towards CD4+. SARS-CoV-2 specificity of the second-wave clones peaking on day 37 was not confirmed. The detection of some responding clones in pre-infection memory suggests that pre-existing cross-reactive memory T cells joined the SARS-CoV-2 response. The study covered only two mild cases, and larger cohorts including severe cases with pre-infection samples were considered necessary. Contracting CD4+ clones were found mainly in CM and EM memory subsets, while CD8+ clones were enriched in EMRA.

The sample comprised PBMCs or a T cell subset sorted from them (not recorded which). The sequence was collected from a young man who had mild COVID-19 (a few samples of this study predate the infection). The sample titles of this study are shuffled in the database, so cell type and time point are left out; the donor was told from shared clones. The V gene is TRBV7-2 and the J gene is TRBJ2-2, with TRBD2 perhaps the D gene, on 6 matching bases. The nucleotide sequence is TGTGCCAGCAGCTTACACCGACTAGTAAAGGGCGGGGAGCTGTTTTTT. Its product reads: CASSLHRLVKGGELFF.